This section outlines one T cell receptor beta chain sequence together with its context. Its antigen remains unidentified. Profiling relied on immunoSEQ multiplex PCR, and the TCRdb table lists in-frame clones only, not all of them. The table records about 18,000 clones, around 90% of them present only once. This entry is derived from a study of T cell clonotyping in hematopoietic cell transplantation. Study-level points and caveats: Few recipient clonotypes overlapped donors; over 95% were de novo at given depth. CD4 and CD8 repertoire contributions could not be separated without sorting. After transplant, recipient diversity fell while pathologically expanded clonotypes grew through day 180. Broader posttransplant TCR repertoire diversity was predicted by graft donor and pretransplant recipient Inverse Simpson Index values.

Sequences were obtained from peripheral blood mononuclear cells. The clonotype originates from a man between 35 and 55 years old in good health. Some clones in this sample may be carry-over from other donors' samples.

This chain's CDR3 is CASSLVFSGANVLTF. CDR3 coding DNA: TGTGCCAGCAGTTTAGTGTTCTCTGGGGCCAACGTCCTGACTTTC. J is TRBJ2-6 and V is TRBV28, with unresolved D. V lost 2 bases to trimming and J lost 0 bases, with 5 bases between them. The CDR3 extends over 15 amino acids. Germline CDR1 and CDR2: MDHEN and SYDVKM.